A selection of T cell receptor beta chains follows, all from one sample in a study of T cell responses to AZD1222 COVID-19 vaccine. Only in-frame clones appear in the TCRdb table, and some are missing; sequencing was by immunoSEQ multiplex PCR. The profile shows about 110,000 clones, 86% of them singletons. The sequenced sample was peripheral blood, obtained on day 0 of AZD1222 vaccination. The receptors originated from an adult in good health. Each CDR3 is given with its conserved first and last residue. The D gene is left open where the match is weak. Only some rows state a clone size, as once, few, many or a class for expanded clones.

D,size,J,length,V,DNA,CDR3
.,.,TRBJ2-7,13,TRBV11-2,TGTGCCAGCAGCTTAGGTCAGAGGTACGAGCAGTACTTC,CASSLGQRYEQYF
.,.,TRBJ1-2,12,TRBV28,TGTGCCAGCAGTACCCCGCAGGGTGGCTACACCTTC,CASSTPQGGYTF
TRBD1,.,TRBJ1-2,13,TRBV18,TGTGCCAGCTCTCCTGACAGGGTCTATGGCTACACCTTC,CASSPDRVYGYTF
.,few,TRBJ1-3,16,TRBV7-7,TGTGCCAGCAGCTTAACGAGTCAGGAAAGTGGAAACACCATATATTTT,CASSLTSQESGNTIYF
TRBD1,.,TRBJ1-6,16,TRBV9,TGTGCCAGCAGCGCTCGGCGGACAGGGGATAATTCACCCCTCCACTTT,CASSARRTGDNSPLHF
TRBD1,once,TRBJ1-2,15,TRBV28,TGTGCCAGCGACCCTCGGGACAGGGAGAACTATGGCTACACCTTC,CASDPRDRENYGYTF
.,.,TRBJ2-5,10,TRBV2,TGTGCCAGCAGCCGGGAGACCCAGTACTTC,CASSRETQYF
.,.,TRBJ1-4,15,TRBV9,TGTGCCAGCAGCGTAGCGGATTGGGGTAATGAAAAACTGTTTTTT,CASSVADWGNEKLFF
.,.,TRBJ2-3,15,TRBV10-3,TGTGCCATCAGTGAGACGGGACACTTGACAGATACGCAGTATTTT,CAISETGHLTDTQYF
.,.,TRBJ2-7,13,TRBV7-9,TGTGCCAGCAGCTCCCAGGTATCCTACGAGCAGTACTTC,CASSSQVSYEQYF
.,.,TRBJ1-2,14,TRBV7-9,TGTGCCAGCAGCCCCGCCGGTCCGCTCTATGGCTACACCTTC,CASSPAGPLYGYTF
.,.,TRBJ2-3,15,TRBV5-6,TGTGCCAGCAGCTTGGCAGGACCTAGCACAGATACGCAGTATTTT,CASSLAGPSTDTQYF
.,.,TRBJ1-5,13,TRBV12-3/TRBV12-4,TGTGCCAGCAGTTTTGGGTGGAATCAGCCCCAGCATTTT,CASSFGWNQPQHF
TRBD1,.,TRBJ1-3,18,TRBV9,TGTGCCAGCAGCCCCCGCGCTACAGGGGAACTGTTCGGAAACACCATATATTTT,CASSPRATGELFGNTIYF
TRBD2,.,TRBJ2-3,17,TRBV6-6,TGTGCCAGCAGTCGATACAAGACTAGCGGGTTGACAGATACGCAGTATTTT,CASSRYKTSGLTDTQYF
TRBD1,.,TRBJ2-1,16,TRBV6-5,TGTGCCAGCAGTTTCAGGGGGCAACAGGGCTACAATGAGCAGTTCTTC,CASSFRGQQGYNEQFF
.,.,TRBJ1-5,15,TRBV4-2,TGTGCCAGCAGCCAAGTTGACAGGAGTAATCAGCCCCAGCATTTT,CASSQVDRSNQPQHF
.,.,TRBJ2-1,16,TRBV3-1/TRBV3-2,TGTGCCAGCAGCCAAGACGGAGGTCCGGGGTGGAATGAGCAGTTCTTC,CASSQDGGPGWNEQFF
.,.,TRBJ1-5,12,TRBV7-2,TGTGCCAGCAGCTTAGAGGCTCAGCCCCAGCATTTT,CASSLEAQPQHF
TRBD1,.,TRBJ2-7,15,TRBV9,TGTGCCAGCAGCGTAGATGGAGGACAGGGCTACGAGCAGTACTTC,CASSVDGGQGYEQYF
.,.,TRBJ2-1,13,TRBV11-2,TGTGCCAGCAGCTACGGGTTTCGTGATGAGCAGTTCTTC,CASSYGFRDEQFF
TRBD1,once,TRBJ1-5,16,TRBV4-1,TGCGCCAGCAGCCAACCAGGACAGGGGACGAATCAGCCCCAGCATTTT,CASSQPGQGTNQPQHF
.,.,TRBJ1-3,12,TRBV28,TGTGCCAGCATGATGAGTTTCGGCACCATATATTTT,CASMMSFGTIYF
TRBD1,.,TRBJ1-2,17,TRBV28,TGTGCCAGCAGCCCGCCTTCACAGGGGAGCTATCCAGAGGGCTACACCTTC,CASSPPSQGSYPEGYTF
.,few,TRBJ1-2,15,TRBV4-2,TGTGCCAGCAGCCAAGGCGCGGGACACTCGGAAGGCTACACCTTC,CASSQGAGHSEGYTF
.,.,TRBJ1-2,12,TRBV20-1,TGCAGTGCTAGTAAACAGGGAAATGGCTACACCTTC,CSASKQGNGYTF
.,.,TRBJ2-3,15,TRBV7-8,TGTGCCAGCAGCTTAGGGGCAGGGCGGGGAGATACGCAGTATTTT,CASSLGAGRGDTQYF
.,once,TRBJ1-1,13,TRBV6-5,TGTGCCAGCAGTTACGGCGGGGACACTGAAGCTTTCTTT,CASSYGGDTEAFF
.,.,TRBJ1-5,16,TRBV3-1/TRBV3-2,TGTGCCAGCAGCCAAGGTTTTATCAGCTACAATCAGCCCCAGCATTTT,CASSQGFISYNQPQHF
.,.,TRBJ1-2,10,TRBV28,TGTGCCATCCTAGGAACTGGCTACACCTTC,CAILGTGYTF
TRBD1,.,TRBJ2-7,15,TRBV10-1,TGCGCCAGCAGTGAAGAAGGGACAGGGTTATACGAGCAGTACTTC,CASSEEGTGLYEQYF
.,.,TRBJ2-2,14,TRBV7-3,TGTGCCAGCAGCTTAGCCACGAACACCGGGGAGCTGTTTTTT,CASSLATNTGELFF
TRBD1,.,TRBJ2-3,16,TRBV5-4,TGTGCCAGCAGCCCGCGGACAGGGTCTAGCACAGATACGCAGTATTTT,CASSPRTGSSTDTQYF
.,.,TRBJ2-5,12,TRBV29-1,TGCAGCGCCGTGGAGGGGAGAGAGACCCAGTACTTC,CSAVEGRETQYF
TRBD1,.,TRBJ1-1,15,TRBV24-1,TGTGCCACCACAAGACAGGGGGCAATGGTTAGTGAAGCTTTCTTT,CATTRQGAMVSEAFF
.,.,TRBJ1-5,15,TRBV19,TGTGCCAGTAGTAAAAAGCGGGAGTGGGCTCAGCCCCAGCATTTT,CASSKKREWAQPQHF
TRBD1,.,TRBJ2-7,14,TRBV28,TGTGCCAGCAGTTTATTTACAGGGGGCAGCGAGCAGTACTTC,CASSLFTGGSEQYF
.,.,TRBJ1-2,11,TRBV2,TGTGCCAGCAGTGAATCGGTCGTCTACACCTTC,CASSESVVYTF
.,.,TRBJ1-1,13,TRBV18,TGTGCCAGCTCACCGGAGCAGAACACTGAAGCTTTCTTT,CASSPEQNTEAFF
TRBD1,.,TRBJ1-6,15,TRBV6-5,TGTGCCAGCAGCCGGACAGGGGGAAATAATTCACCCCTCCACTTT,CASSRTGGNNSPLHF
.,.,TRBJ1-3,14,TRBV10-3,TGTGCCATCACCCGACAGATCTCTGGAAACACCATATATTTT,CAITRQISGNTIYF
.,.,TRBJ1-3,18,TRBV18,TGTGCCAGCTCACCACAGGATATCTTCGGGGCCTCTGGAAACACCATATATTTT,CASSPQDIFGASGNTIYF
TRBD1,once,TRBJ1-3,14,TRBV6-6,TGTGCCAGCAGACCGGGACAGGGTATCAACACCATATATTTT,CASRPGQGINTIYF
TRBD2,.,TRBJ2-1,15,TRBV29-1,TGCAGCGTTGCCCGCACGGGGGGTATTCTCAATGAGCAGTTCTTC,CSVARTGGILNEQFF
TRBD1,.,TRBJ2-1,17,TRBV7-9,TGTGCCAGCAGCTTAGCAGAGGGGGGACAGGGTCGTAATGAGCAGTTCTTC,CASSLAEGGQGRNEQFF
.,.,TRBJ1-5,15,TRBV6-5,TGTGCCAGCAGTTTCCGGGACGGCGGCAATCAGCCCCAGCATTTT,CASSFRDGGNQPQHF
TRBD1,.,TRBJ2-7,13,TRBV6-2/TRBV6-3,TGTGCCAGCAGTTACCTCACAGGGGGGGAGCAGTACTTC,CASSYLTGGEQYF